This TCR beta chain was sequenced during a study of identical twins. General study results and limits: Cross-sectional statistics underpinned the conclusions; the same donors were not followed. Low generation-probability sequences were in excess among twin-shared out-of-frame alpha sequences. It was possible that invariant MAIT and iNKT cells partly confounded the zero-insertion analyses.

TCRdb itself ran the 5' RACE reads through MiXCR, one entry per CDR3 protein. The sample yields 350,000 to 450,000 distinct CDR3 sequences, about 18% seen once. V was clipped by 3 bases and J by 1 base, with 18 bases between them. The length of the CDR3 is 18 residues. This clonotype showed up just a few times. The antigen is undetermined. The clonotype originates from a man between 50 and 59 years old in good health. J is TRBJ2-2 and V is TRBV12-3 or TRBV12-4; D not certain. What was sequenced was naive T cells sorted from blood. The CDR3 reads CASSFFGGGVKNTGELFF. CDR3 sequence (DNA): TGTGCCAGCAGTTTTTTTGGCGGCGGAGTAAAGAACACCGGGGAGCTGTTTTTT.